This T cell receptor beta chain was sequenced during a study of sequential checkpoint blockade in melanoma (dated by TCRdb to the late 2010s). About the study as a whole: In a 1:1 randomization, patients received either first-line nivolumab then ipilimumab (arm A) or ipilimumab then nivolumab (arm B). Both trial sequences were followed by maintenance nivolumab.

Read against the paper, the sample's treatment or condition label means: randomized to nivolumab then ipilimumab (arm A) or the reverse (arm B). Prior DNA-damaging chemotherapy had not been received by any trial patient. On a FACS Aria II flow cytometer, live CD3+CD8+ cells that were negative for CD19 and CD56 were sorted from thawed PBMCs. CheckMate 064, a randomized, open-label phase II trial of sequential checkpoint blockade, was the source of the samples, all of which came from patients with melanoma. Leukapheresis was used to collect peripheral blood mononuclear cells, which were then purified with Ficoll-Paque and frozen in human serum with about 10% DMSO. Immediately after sorting, the purity of sorted blood CD3+CD8+ cells was verified to be >98%, after which DNA was extracted. TCRbeta CDR3 regions were immunosequenced from genomic DNA with the immunoSEQ Assay. Before high-throughput sequencing, genomic DNA was amplified using bias-controlled multiplex PCR. For the original study's pipeline: To quantify the absolute abundance of each unique TCRbeta CDR3 region, the sequences were collapsed and filtered. Clonality, defined as 1 minus Pielou's evenness, was calculated using only productive rearrangements. A previously published method was used to identify clones whose frequencies were significantly greater in on-treatment samples than in baseline samples. TCRdb re-hosts the immuneACCESS table, in-frame sequences only. Its copies lack some clones; in the studies checked, an unresolved V gene accounts for under half of them, and the cause for the rest is not known. V and J calls and clone size are as listed in that table; D and trimming were resolved from the DNA. This sample holds 13,000 or so clones; about 73% were observed only once. 25% to 35% of the sample is taken by the ten largest.

Details on this clone: Its antigen specificity is not known. No base quality values were provided; no much bigger clone lies one nucleotide off.

The research as a whole found: The response-prediction model combining TCR metrics and mutation burden needs validation in larger, independent patient cohorts.

The trim is 7 bases for V and 11 bases for J, with a gap of 11 bases between the germline ends. The CDR3 holds 10 amino acids from the cysteine to the phenylalanine. Only the CDR3 DNA stays, 30 bases, in frame from base 1. Sequences SNHLY (CDR1) and FYNNEI (CDR2) are obtained from the germline V gene. This TCR was sampled from a human donor with melanoma. The source was CD8+ T cells sorted from blood (inferred from file names), collected from a patient given nivolumab and ipilimumab in sequence. The chain uses TRBV2 and TRBJ1-1; the D gene is possibly TRBD1, with 5 bases matching. The nucleotides are TGTGCCAGCAACAGGCTTGGGGCTTTCTTT. Its protein product is CASNRLGAFF. The CDR3, completed at both ends by the reference TRBV2 and TRBJ1-1 genes, gives the full variable domain EPEVTQTPSHQVTQMGQEVILRCVPISNHLYFYWYRQILGQKVEFLVSFYNNEISEKSEIFDDQFSVERPDGSNFTLKIRSTKLEDSAMYFCASNRLGAFFGQGTRLTVV.